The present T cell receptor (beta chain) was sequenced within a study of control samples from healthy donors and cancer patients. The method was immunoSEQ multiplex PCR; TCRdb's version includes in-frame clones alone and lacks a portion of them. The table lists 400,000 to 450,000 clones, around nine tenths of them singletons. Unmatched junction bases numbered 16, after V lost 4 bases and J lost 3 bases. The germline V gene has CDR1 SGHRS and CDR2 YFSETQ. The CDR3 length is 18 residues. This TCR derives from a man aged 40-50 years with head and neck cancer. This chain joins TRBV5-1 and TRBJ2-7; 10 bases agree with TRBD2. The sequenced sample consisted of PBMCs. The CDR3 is CASSLVSSGSLWDYEQYF. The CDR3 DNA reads TGCGCCAGCAGCCTTGTATCTAGCGGGAGCCTTTGGGACTACGAGCAGTACTTC.